This entry is about one T cell receptor beta chain. This sample is part of a study of cytomegalovirus exposure and HLA in healthy donors. Trimming took 1 base from V and 10 from J, leaving 19 bases between them. Germline V gene data show CDR1 as SEHNR and CDR2 as FQNEAQ (reference sequence). The CDR3 totals 15 residues. The primer mix had 60 Vbeta and 13 Jbeta primers. Sequencing was performed with immunoSEQ multiplex PCR; in TCRdb, only in-frame clones are kept and a portion is missing. The sample lists about 160,000 clones, approximately 88% occurring once. The sequenced sample was PBMCs. This TCR derives from a young woman in good health and CMV-seronegative. The chain has TRBV7-9 and TRBJ1-1, with a possible D match to TRBD1 (5 bases). This chain's CDR3 is CASSLGGGAGRGAFF. CDR3 coding DNA: TGTGCCAGCAGCTTAGGGGGAGGGGCCGGCCGTGGAGCTTTCTTT.